This TCR beta chain was retrieved from a study of PD-L1 blockade in urothelial cancer. About the study: Blood was tested 3 weeks (second dose) and 6 weeks into treatment. Blood yielded a median of around 150,000 T cells per sample.

Concerning this clone: Its antigen remains unknown.

Findings of the study overall: Prediction of better survival came from below-median pretreatment blood TCR clonality.

This table comes from immunoSEQ multiplex PCR, and its TCRdb copy is limited to in-frame clones, with some not included. Seen here are 40,000 to 55,000 clones, approximately 86% observed once, and the top ten hold 22%. Looked up from germline, CDR1 is SGHRS and CDR2 is YFSETQ. The CDR3 loop spans 15 amino acids. The J segment lost 1 base and the V segment lost 4 bases, leaving 5 bases of the junction unmatched. Time point specified: pretreatment peripheral blood. Patients suffered from locally advanced or metastatic urothelial carcinoma. The rearrangement links TRBV5-1 to TRBJ2-7; TRBD1 matches at 10 bases. The clonotype was recovered from a man aged 55-75 years with urothelial cancer. This specimen was PBMCs, taken around atezolizumab (anti-PD-L1) treatment. CDR3 in amino acids: CASSLRTGGSYEQYF. Here the CDR3 DNA reads TGCGCCAGCAGCCTGAGGACAGGGGGGTCCTACGAGCAGTACTTC.